This T cell receptor beta chain comes out of a study of T cell changes during pregnancy in multiple sclerosis. Data came from immunoSEQ multiplex PCR; TCRdb stores just in-frame clones and leaves some out. The table has tens of thousands of clones, about 93% seen once; the top ten hold 3.9%. The CDR3 consists of 15 residues. Trimming removed 2 bases from V and 6 bases from J; junction bases left unmatched: 5. In germline, CDR1 is MNHEY, CDR2 SMNVEV (reference sequence). This material consisted of CD8+ T cells from peripheral blood mononuclear cells, taken after pregnancy. This receptor was taken from a female donor with multiple sclerosis, enrolled in a pregnancy study. The chain couples TRBV27 to TRBJ2-1; TRBD2 matches at 9 bases. CDR3 region: CASSLVGGRANEQFF. As DNA, the CDR3 is TGTGCCAGCAGTTTAGTGGGCGGGAGGGCCAATGAGCAGTTCTTC.